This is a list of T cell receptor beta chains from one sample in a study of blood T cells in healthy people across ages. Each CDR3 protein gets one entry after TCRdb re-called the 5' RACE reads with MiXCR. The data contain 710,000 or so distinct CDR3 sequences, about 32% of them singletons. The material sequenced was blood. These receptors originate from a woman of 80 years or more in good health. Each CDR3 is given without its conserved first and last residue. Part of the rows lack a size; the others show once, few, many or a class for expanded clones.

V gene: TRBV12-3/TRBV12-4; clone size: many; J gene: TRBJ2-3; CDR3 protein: ASSFVGLAGGPSVDTQY
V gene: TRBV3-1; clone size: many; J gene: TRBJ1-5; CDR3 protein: ASSQGVSNQPQH
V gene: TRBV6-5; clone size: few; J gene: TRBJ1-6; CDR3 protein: ASSYWQERNSPLH
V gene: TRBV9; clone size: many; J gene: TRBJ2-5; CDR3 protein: ASTPLGTEKTQY
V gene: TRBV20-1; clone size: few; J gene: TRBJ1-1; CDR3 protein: SASQGPNTEAF
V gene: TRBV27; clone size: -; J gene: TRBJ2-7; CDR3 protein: ASSLSPSTSGSYEQY
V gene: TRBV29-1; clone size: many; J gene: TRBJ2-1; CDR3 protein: SVPLAGSSYNEQF
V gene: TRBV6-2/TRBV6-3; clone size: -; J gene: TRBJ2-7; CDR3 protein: ASSSRLPTYNKQY
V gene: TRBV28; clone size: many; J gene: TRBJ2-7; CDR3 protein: ASSPRDTYGEQY
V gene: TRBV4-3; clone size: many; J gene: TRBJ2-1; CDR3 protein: ASSQDSDSYNEQF
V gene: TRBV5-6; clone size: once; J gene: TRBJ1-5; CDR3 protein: ASSLGWDQPQH
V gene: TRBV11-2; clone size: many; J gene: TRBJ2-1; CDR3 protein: ASRIGLAAMRPSYNEQF
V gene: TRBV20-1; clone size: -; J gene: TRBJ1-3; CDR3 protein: SADGTVGNTIY
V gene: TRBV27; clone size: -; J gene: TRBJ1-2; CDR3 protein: ASSLRAPLYGHT
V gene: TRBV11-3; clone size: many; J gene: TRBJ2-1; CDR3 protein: ASSRGAGPGNEQF
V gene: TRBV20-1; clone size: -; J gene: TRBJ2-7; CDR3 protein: SAEHGDRVNSEQY
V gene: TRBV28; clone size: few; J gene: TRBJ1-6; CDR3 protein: ASREPGAGSYNSPLH